Shown below are 2 T cell receptor beta chains from a single sample sequenced in a study of prognosis after radiotherapy for stage I lung cancer. The authors amplified TCR beta CDR3 from genomic DNA using two-round multiplex PCR. Primers specific to each TRBV and TRBJ gene drove first-round PCR. MiXCR, run by TCRdb on the multiplex PCR reads, gives a single entry per CDR3 protein. The sample holds under 20,000 distinct CDR3 sequences; around 52% are singletons and the top ten take 25% to 30%. The sample consisted of PBMCs, taken before or after stereotactic body radiation therapy (not recorded which). These receptors came from a donor over 45 with non-small cell lung cancer.

The chain employs TRBV30 and TRBJ2-5, with 13 bases aligning to TRBD2. The germline V gene encodes CDR1 GTSNPN and CDR2 SVGIG (reference sequence). The V and J ends lost 5 bases and 3 bases, in that order; junction bases with no gene match: 15. The CDR3 has 18 amino acids. The CDR3 DNA follows: TGTGCCTGGGAGGTAGGAGCCGCCGGGACTAGCGGGAAAGAGACCCAGTACTTC. Protein: CAWEVGAAGTSGKETQYF.

This clonotype was observed a few times. A read error is likely here: a far larger clone is one base away. This is likely a read error, given that the CDR3 carries no conserved phenylalanine or tryptophan at its end. The chain recombines TRBV6-4 with TRBJ1-5; possibly TRBD1 for D (6 bases). The CDR3 contains 12 residues. CDR1 is MRHNA, CDR2 SNTAGT, per germline. V lost 5 bases, J lost 7 bases, and 9 bases lay in between. CDR3 loop: CASSTGRQPQHS. DNA for the CDR3: TGTGCCAGCAGTACAGGGAGACAGCCCCAGCATTCT.